This is a list of T cell receptor beta chains from one sample in a study of blood T cell repertoires in COVID-19. TCRdb's table, derived via immunoSEQ multiplex PCR, lists solely in-frame clones and lacks some. The sample consists of roughly 240,000 clones, around 78% of them appearing once. Material: peripheral blood. These receptors were taken from a man in his 60s who had recovered from COVID-19. Both conserved end residues are part of each CDR3. Each record gives: J gene, V gene, D gene, clone size, CDR3 protein, CDR3 DNA. A D gene is named only where the DNA matches it firmly. Part of the rows lack a size; the others show once, few, many or a class for expanded clones.

TRBJ2-2 TRBV7-9 TRBD1 NA CASSLPGQANTGELFF TGTGCCAGCAGCTTACCGGGACAGGCAAATACCGGGGAGCTGTTTTTT
TRBJ2-7 TRBV7-2 TRBD2 NA CASTWGGGSAEQYF TGTGCCAGCACCTGGGGGGGAGGAAGCGCCGAGCAGTACTTC
TRBJ1-6 TRBV18 NA NA CASSHRTGDSPLHF TGTGCCAGCTCCCACCGGACCGGGGATTCACCCCTCCACTTT
TRBJ1-3 TRBV25-1 NA NA CASTRGTINGAGNTIYF TGTGCCAGCACCCGGGGAACAATTAATGGAGCTGGAAACACCATATATTTT
TRBJ2-7 TRBV6-5 NA NA CASSYSTTYEQYF TGTGCCAGCAGTTACTCTACAACCTACGAGCAGTACTTC
TRBJ1-1 TRBV28 TRBD1 NA CASSSRTRGRNTEAFF TGTGCCAGCAGTTCGCGAACCAGGGGGCGAAACACTGAAGCTTTCTTT
TRBJ2-2 TRBV7-6 NA NA CASSPPGRPVTGELFF TGTGCCAGCAGCCCACCAGGGAGGCCAGTCACCGGGGAGCTGTTTTTT
TRBJ2-1 TRBV4-1 NA NA CASSQDPSASSYNEQFF TGCGCCAGCAGCCAAGACCCTAGCGCAAGCTCCTACAATGAGCAGTTCTTC
TRBJ1-5 TRBV2 NA few CASRAGGTSNQPQHF TGTGCCAGCAGGGCGGGAGGGACAAGTAATCAGCCCCAGCATTTT
TRBJ2-7 TRBV7-9 NA NA CASSLRAGRGLHYEQYF TGTGCCAGCAGCTTAAGGGCAGGCAGGGGCCTTCACTACGAGCAGTACTTC
TRBJ1-3 TRBV7-2 NA NA CASSLTVPNSGNTIYF TGTGCCAGCAGCTTAACAGTTCCAAACTCTGGAAACACCATATATTTT
TRBJ2-7 TRBV10-3 TRBD1 NA CAIRQQGAQGHEQYF TGTGCCATCAGGCAACAGGGGGCGCAGGGTCACGAGCAGTACTTC
TRBJ1-3 TRBV7-6 NA few CASSPQGSSGNTIYF TGTGCCAGCAGCCCCCAGGGTTCCTCTGGAAACACCATATATTTT
TRBJ2-7 TRBV5-6 NA NA CASSLRVYEQYF TGTGCCAGCAGCTTGCGGGTTTACGAGCAGTACTTC
TRBJ1-5 TRBV6-5 TRBD1 NA CASSAGQGASQPQHF TGTGCCAGCAGCGCGGGTCAGGGGGCGAGTCAGCCCCAGCATTTT
TRBJ1-5 TRBV12-3/TRBV12-4 NA NA CASSLTDQPQHF TGTGCCAGCAGTTTAACAGATCAGCCCCAGCATTTT
TRBJ2-3 TRBV7-2 NA NA CASSLPGGSTDTQYF TGTGCCAGCAGCCTGCCGGGGGGCTCAACAGATACGCAGTATTTT
TRBJ1-6 TRBV28 NA NA CASSSRGPSYNSPLHF TGTGCCAGCAGTTCCAGGGGACCTAGCTATAATTCACCCCTCCACTTT
TRBJ2-5 TRBV6-2/TRBV6-3 TRBD2 NA CASSYTGTSGETQYF TGTGCCAGCAGTTACACCGGGACTAGCGGGGAGACCCAGTACTTC
TRBJ1-2 TRBV6-5 TRBD1 NA CASRQGRDYGYTF TGTGCCAGCAGACAGGGGCGAGACTATGGCTACACCTTC
TRBJ2-3 TRBV3-1/TRBV3-2 NA few CASSVGGTDTQYF TGTGCCAGCAGTGTGGGGGGTACAGATACGCAGTATTTT
TRBJ1-5 TRBV2 NA few CASSPGVAERPQHF TGTGCCAGCAGCCCGGGTGTCGCCGAAAGGCCCCAGCATTTT
TRBJ1-6 TRBV19 NA NA CASSIAAGFNSPLHF TGTGCCAGTAGTATAGCGGCAGGGTTTAATTCACCCCTCCACTTT
TRBJ1-1 TRBV2 TRBD1 NA CASRTRQGKNTEAFF TGTGCCAGCAGAACCCGACAGGGGAAGAACACTGAAGCTTTCTTT
TRBJ1-5 TRBV19 NA NA CASSISPDDSNQPQHF TGTGCCAGTAGTATTTCGCCAGATGATAGCAATCAGCCCCAGCATTTT
TRBJ1-2 TRBV12-3/TRBV12-4 NA NA CASSLRGRGYTF TGTGCCAGCAGTTTACGGGGGAGAGGCTACACCTTC